Listed below are T cell receptor beta chains from one sample, sequenced in a study of monozygotic twins with cystic fibrosis. Profiling relied on immunoSEQ multiplex PCR, and the TCRdb table lists in-frame clones only, not all of them. The data contain about 23,000 clones, roughly 97% of them singletons. The sequenced sample was blood. All receptors come from a girl under 18 with cystic fibrosis. Both conserved end residues are part of each CDR3. Fields, in order: clone size, D gene, V gene, J gene, CDR3 protein, CDR3 DNA. D genes are given only for firm matches. The size field is filled for only some rows; it gives once, few, many or a size class.

clone_size: .; d_call: .; v_call: TRBV30; j_call: TRBJ1-2; cdr3_aa: CAWLDRNYGYTF; cdr3_nt: TGTGCCTGGTTGGACAGAAACTATGGCTACACCTTC
clone_size: .; d_call: TRBD2; v_call: TRBV4-1; j_call: TRBJ2-7; cdr3_aa: CASSPGLAGSSYEQYF; cdr3_nt: TGCGCCAGCAGCCCCGGACTAGCGGGTAGCTCCTACGAGCAGTACTTC
clone_size: .; d_call: .; v_call: TRBV2; j_call: TRBJ2-7; cdr3_aa: CASSEEAGGSYEQYF; cdr3_nt: TGTGCCAGCAGTGAAGAGGCAGGCGGCTCCTACGAGCAGTACTTC
clone_size: few; d_call: .; v_call: TRBV29-1; j_call: TRBJ1-5; cdr3_aa: CSVSQGFSNQPQHF; cdr3_nt: TGCAGCGTGTCTCAGGGGTTTAGCAATCAGCCCCAGCATTTT
clone_size: .; d_call: .; v_call: TRBV6-6; j_call: TRBJ1-2; cdr3_aa: CASRLRGDGGYTF; cdr3_nt: TGTGCCAGCAGACTAAGGGGGGATGGTGGCTACACCTTC
clone_size: .; d_call: TRBD2; v_call: TRBV9; j_call: TRBJ2-3; cdr3_aa: CASSVGPAGDTDTQYF; cdr3_nt: TGTGCCAGCAGCGTAGGTCCAGCGGGAGATACAGATACGCAGTATTTT
clone_size: .; d_call: TRBD1; v_call: TRBV25-1; j_call: TRBJ2-1; cdr3_aa: CASSESGQGAHEQFF; cdr3_nt: TGTGCCAGCAGTGAATCAGGACAGGGGGCCCATGAGCAGTTCTTC
clone_size: .; d_call: .; v_call: TRBV6-6; j_call: TRBJ1-2; cdr3_aa: CASSYLPPGNYGYTF; cdr3_nt: TGTGCCAGCAGTTACCTCCCTCCCGGGAACTATGGCTACACCTTC
clone_size: .; d_call: TRBD1; v_call: TRBV28; j_call: TRBJ1-2; cdr3_aa: CASSPTGGARGYTF; cdr3_nt: TGTGCCAGCAGCCCGACAGGGGGCGCGAGGGGCTACACCTTC
clone_size: .; d_call: TRBD1; v_call: TRBV11-2; j_call: TRBJ2-5; cdr3_aa: CASSLSRGRETQYF; cdr3_nt: TGTGCCAGCAGCTTGTCCAGGGGGCGGGAGACCCAGTACTTC
clone_size: once; d_call: .; v_call: TRBV5-6; j_call: TRBJ2-1; cdr3_aa: CASNLEYEQFF; cdr3_nt: TGTGCCAGCAACTTGGAGTATGAGCAGTTCTTC
clone_size: .; d_call: .; v_call: TRBV9; j_call: TRBJ2-1; cdr3_aa: CASSVGNSYNEQFF; cdr3_nt: TGTGCCAGCAGCGTCGGGAACTCCTACAATGAGCAGTTCTTC
clone_size: once; d_call: .; v_call: TRBV9; j_call: TRBJ2-2; cdr3_aa: CASSVLPNTGELFF; cdr3_nt: TGTGCCAGCAGCGTATTACCGAACACCGGGGAGCTGTTTTTT
clone_size: .; d_call: .; v_call: TRBV9; j_call: TRBJ2-2; cdr3_aa: CASSVALANTGELFF; cdr3_nt: TGTGCCAGCAGCGTAGCACTAGCGAACACCGGGGAGCTGTTTTTT
clone_size: .; d_call: TRBD1; v_call: TRBV5-4; j_call: TRBJ2-1; cdr3_aa: CASSPSRQGNNEQFF; cdr3_nt: TGTGCCAGCAGCCCCTCTAGACAGGGGAACAATGAGCAGTTCTTC
clone_size: .; d_call: TRBD1; v_call: TRBV11-2; j_call: TRBJ2-7; cdr3_aa: CASSLEDRDYEQYF; cdr3_nt: TGTGCCAGCAGCTTAGAAGACAGGGACTACGAGCAGTACTTC
clone_size: .; d_call: .; v_call: TRBV27; j_call: TRBJ2-2; cdr3_aa: CASSLIPPYSGELFF; cdr3_nt: TGTGCCAGCAGTCTTATTCCCCCATACTCCGGGGAGCTGTTTTTT
clone_size: once; d_call: .; v_call: TRBV7-6; j_call: TRBJ1-2; cdr3_aa: CASSHSRGMGYGYTF; cdr3_nt: TGTGCCAGCAGCCATTCCAGGGGTATGGGCTATGGCTACACCTTC
clone_size: .; d_call: .; v_call: TRBV29-1; j_call: TRBJ2-2; cdr3_aa: CSVDSNTGELFF; cdr3_nt: TGCAGCGTTGACAGTAACACCGGGGAGCTGTTTTTT
clone_size: .; d_call: .; v_call: TRBV2; j_call: TRBJ1-1; cdr3_aa: CASSEGAGAFF; cdr3_nt: TGTGCCAGCAGTGAGGGAGCTGGGGCTTTCTTT
clone_size: .; d_call: TRBD2; v_call: TRBV4-3; j_call: TRBJ2-7; cdr3_aa: CASSQVAGGIYEQYF; cdr3_nt: TGCGCCAGCAGCCAAGTGGCGGGGGGGATTTACGAGCAGTACTTC
clone_size: .; d_call: TRBD2; v_call: TRBV4-3; j_call: TRBJ2-3; cdr3_aa: CASSQFPAGELTDTQYF; cdr3_nt: TGCGCCAGCAGCCAATTCCCGGCGGGAGAGTTAACAGATACGCAGTATTTT
clone_size: once; d_call: TRBD1; v_call: TRBV4-2; j_call: TRBJ2-3; cdr3_aa: CASSQDGDRGTDTQYF; cdr3_nt: TGTGCCAGCAGCCAGGACGGGGACAGGGGCACAGATACGCAGTATTTT
clone_size: once; d_call: TRBD1; v_call: TRBV20-1; j_call: TRBJ2-1; cdr3_aa: CSAGQDNEQFF; cdr3_nt: TGCAGTGCTGGACAGGATAATGAGCAGTTCTTC
clone_size: .; d_call: .; v_call: TRBV4-3; j_call: TRBJ2-1; cdr3_aa: CASSQDGSYNEQFF; cdr3_nt: TGCGCCAGCAGCCAAGACGGCTCCTACAATGAGCAGTTCTTC
clone_size: .; d_call: .; v_call: TRBV20-1; j_call: TRBJ2-1; cdr3_aa: CSASSDNEQFF; cdr3_nt: TGCAGTGCTAGTTCGGACAATGAGCAGTTCTTC
clone_size: .; d_call: .; v_call: TRBV30; j_call: TRBJ2-1; cdr3_aa: CAWSVKGRDSSYNEQFF; cdr3_nt: TGTGCCTGGAGTGTGAAAGGGCGGGATAGCTCCTACAATGAGCAGTTCTTC
clone_size: .; d_call: TRBD1; v_call: TRBV27; j_call: TRBJ2-3; cdr3_aa: CASWDRGRTDTQYF; cdr3_nt: TGTGCCAGCTGGGACAGGGGGCGTACAGATACGCAGTATTTT
clone_size: .; d_call: TRBD1; v_call: TRBV27; j_call: TRBJ2-1; cdr3_aa: CASRGQGSPQQFF; cdr3_nt: TGTGCCAGCAGGGGACAGGGATCTCCTCAGCAGTTCTTC
clone_size: .; d_call: TRBD1; v_call: TRBV5-8; j_call: TRBJ1-1; cdr3_aa: CASSLADRENTEAFF; cdr3_nt: TGTGCCAGCAGCTTGGCCGACAGGGAAAACACTGAAGCTTTCTTT
clone_size: .; d_call: TRBD2; v_call: TRBV6-1; j_call: TRBJ2-3; cdr3_aa: CASTTSGTRVDTQYF; cdr3_nt: TGTGCCAGCACAACTAGCGGGACCCGGGTAGATACGCAGTATTTT
clone_size: .; d_call: .; v_call: TRBV2; j_call: TRBJ1-1; cdr3_aa: CASSGVNTEAFF; cdr3_nt: TGTGCCAGCAGTGGGGTGAACACTGAAGCTTTCTTT
clone_size: .; d_call: .; v_call: TRBV28; j_call: TRBJ2-5; cdr3_aa: CASSSRRTQYF; cdr3_nt: TGTGCCAGCAGTTCTCGTAGAACCCAGTACTTC
clone_size: .; d_call: .; v_call: TRBV6-5; j_call: TRBJ1-3; cdr3_aa: CASKDSGTVGTIYF; cdr3_nt: TGTGCCAGCAAGGATTCAGGGACGGTTGGCACCATATATTTT
clone_size: .; d_call: .; v_call: TRBV4-3; j_call: TRBJ1-3; cdr3_aa: CASSQEVGPLGRGNTIYF; cdr3_nt: TGCGCCAGCAGCCAAGAGGTGGGGCCACTCGGCCGTGGAAACACCATATATTTT
clone_size: .; d_call: TRBD2; v_call: TRBV29-1; j_call: TRBJ2-1; cdr3_aa: CSVGPAGGGPEQFF; cdr3_nt: TGCAGCGTTGGCCCAGCGGGAGGGGGGCCTGAGCAGTTCTTC
clone_size: .; d_call: TRBD2; v_call: TRBV7-2; j_call: TRBJ2-1; cdr3_aa: CASSKLAGAVEQFF; cdr3_nt: TGTGCCAGCAGCAAACTAGCGGGGGCCGTCGAGCAGTTCTTC
clone_size: .; d_call: TRBD1; v_call: TRBV9; j_call: TRBJ2-1; cdr3_aa: CASSLWGQGNEQFF; cdr3_nt: TGTGCCAGCAGCCTTTGGGGACAGGGCAATGAGCAGTTCTTC
clone_size: few; d_call: .; v_call: TRBV29-1; j_call: TRBJ1-1; cdr3_aa: CSVEKGEGTEAFF; cdr3_nt: TGCAGCGTTGAAAAGGGCGAGGGCACTGAAGCTTTCTTT
clone_size: .; d_call: TRBD2; v_call: TRBV4-3; j_call: TRBJ2-2; cdr3_aa: CASSQANSGRRTGELFF; cdr3_nt: TGCGCCAGCAGCCAAGCGAATAGCGGGAGACGCACCGGGGAGCTGTTTTTT
clone_size: .; d_call: TRBD1; v_call: TRBV7-2; j_call: TRBJ2-2; cdr3_aa: CASSPRTGPNTGELFF; cdr3_nt: TGTGCCAGCAGCCCACGGACAGGGCCGAACACCGGGGAGCTGTTTTTT
clone_size: .; d_call: .; v_call: TRBV10-3; j_call: TRBJ2-7; cdr3_aa: CAMGSGYEQYF; cdr3_nt: TGTGCCATGGGGTCAGGGTACGAGCAGTACTTC
clone_size: .; d_call: TRBD1; v_call: TRBV4-3; j_call: TRBJ2-7; cdr3_aa: CASSQGRIGQGTPYEQYF; cdr3_nt: TGCGCCAGCAGCCAGGGGCGGATTGGACAGGGAACCCCCTACGAGCAGTACTTC
clone_size: once; d_call: TRBD1; v_call: TRBV5-5; j_call: TRBJ1-2; cdr3_aa: CASIPGQGANYGYTF; cdr3_nt: TGTGCCAGCATCCCGGGACAGGGGGCCAACTATGGCTACACCTTC
clone_size: .; d_call: TRBD1; v_call: TRBV27; j_call: TRBJ1-2; cdr3_aa: CASSPLRDRVVYGYTF; cdr3_nt: TGTGCCAGCAGTCCGCTCCGGGACAGGGTAGTTTATGGCTACACCTTC
clone_size: .; d_call: .; v_call: TRBV5-6; j_call: TRBJ1-2; cdr3_aa: CATGDSYGYTF; cdr3_nt: TGTGCGACGGGGGACTCTTATGGCTACACCTTC
clone_size: .; d_call: .; v_call: TRBV6-5; j_call: TRBJ1-1; cdr3_aa: CASSYLGLEAFF; cdr3_nt: TGTGCCAGCAGTTACCTCGGGCTTGAAGCTTTCTTT
clone_size: .; d_call: .; v_call: TRBV5-5; j_call: TRBJ2-7; cdr3_aa: CASSLVSGVGTLNEQYF; cdr3_nt: TGTGCCAGCAGCTTAGTATCAGGAGTTGGAACTTTGAACGAGCAGTACTTC
clone_size: .; d_call: TRBD1; v_call: TRBV4-2; j_call: TRBJ1-5; cdr3_aa: CASSQRTGGGQPQHF; cdr3_nt: TGTGCCAGCAGCCAAAGGACAGGGGGCGGGCAGCCCCAGCATTTT
clone_size: .; d_call: .; v_call: TRBV4-2; j_call: TRBJ2-7; cdr3_aa: CASSQGGRQRTALPCF; cdr3_nt: TGTGCCAGCAGCCAAGGGGGGCGGCAGAGAACCGCCCTACCGTGTTTC
clone_size: .; d_call: TRBD1; v_call: TRBV5-1; j_call: TRBJ2-7; cdr3_aa: CASSHPGQGTYEQYF; cdr3_nt: TGCGCCAGCAGCCACCCGGGACAGGGGACCTACGAGCAGTACTTC
clone_size: .; d_call: .; v_call: TRBV5-4; j_call: TRBJ2-4; cdr3_aa: CASSLQGPAKNIQYF; cdr3_nt: TGTGCCAGCAGCCTACAGGGTCCAGCCAAAAACATTCAGTACTTC
clone_size: .; d_call: .; v_call: TRBV28; j_call: TRBJ2-7; cdr3_aa: CASSPFYEQYF; cdr3_nt: TGTGCCAGCAGTCCGTTCTACGAGCAGTACTTC
clone_size: .; d_call: TRBD1; v_call: TRBV15; j_call: TRBJ1-1; cdr3_aa: CATSREGWDRAPEAFF; cdr3_nt: TGTGCCACCAGCAGAGAAGGGTGGGACAGGGCCCCTGAAGCTTTCTTT